This TCR beta chain originates from a study of shared clonotypes between healthy human individuals. CDR1 and CDR2 (germline): SGHRS, YFSETQ. The CDR3 extends over 15 amino acids. The ends were cut back, 1 base at V and 3 bases at J, with 11 bases in the middle. Generated by immunoSEQ multiplex PCR, the TCRdb table keeps only in-frame clones and is missing some. The sample consists of roughly 2.6 million clones, around nine tenths of them appearing once. This TCR was sampled from a man aged 18-30 years in good health. The V and J genes are TRBV5-1 and TRBJ2-1; TRBD2 is a possible D gene (6 bases). Sequenced input: naive CD4+ T cells sorted from blood. Stated subset: CD45RA+ positively selected. This CDR3 is CASSLTEGVYNEQFF. Here the CDR3 DNA reads TGCGCCAGCAGCTTGACGGAGGGAGTCTACAATGAGCAGTTCTTC.